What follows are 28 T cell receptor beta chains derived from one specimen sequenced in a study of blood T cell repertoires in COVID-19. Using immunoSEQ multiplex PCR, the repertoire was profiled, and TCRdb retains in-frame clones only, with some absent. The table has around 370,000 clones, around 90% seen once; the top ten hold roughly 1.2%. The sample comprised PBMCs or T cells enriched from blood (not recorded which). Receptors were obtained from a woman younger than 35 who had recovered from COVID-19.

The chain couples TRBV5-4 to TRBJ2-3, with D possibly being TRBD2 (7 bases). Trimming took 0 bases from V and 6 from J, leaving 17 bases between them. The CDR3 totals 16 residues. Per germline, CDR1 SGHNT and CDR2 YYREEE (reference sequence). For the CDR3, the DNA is TGTGCCAGCAGCTTGGCCGGCCGGGGGGCGGGGGATACGCAGTATTTT. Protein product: CASSLAGRGAGDTQYF. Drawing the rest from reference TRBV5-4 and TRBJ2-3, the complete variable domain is ETGVTQSPTHLIKTRGQQVTLRCSSQSGHNTVSWYQQALGQGPQFIFQYYREEENGRGNFPPRFSGLQFPNYSSELNVNALELDDSALYLCASSLAGRGAGDTQYFGPGTRLTVL.

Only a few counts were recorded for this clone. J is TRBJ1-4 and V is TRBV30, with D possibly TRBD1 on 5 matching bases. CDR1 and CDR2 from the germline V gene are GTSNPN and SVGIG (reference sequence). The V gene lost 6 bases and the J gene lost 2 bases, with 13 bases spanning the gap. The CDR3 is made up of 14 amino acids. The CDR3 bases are TGTGCCTGCCAAGGGGCGGTCACTAATGAAAAACTGTTTTTT. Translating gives CACQGAVTNEKLFF.

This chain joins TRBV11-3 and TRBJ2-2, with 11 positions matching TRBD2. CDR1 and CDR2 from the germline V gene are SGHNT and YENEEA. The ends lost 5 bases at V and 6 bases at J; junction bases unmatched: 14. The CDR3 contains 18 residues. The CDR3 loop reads CASSKGLAGGTFPGELFF. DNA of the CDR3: TGTGCCAGCAGCAAGGGGCTAGCGGGGGGTACTTTTCCCGGGGAGCTGTTTTTT. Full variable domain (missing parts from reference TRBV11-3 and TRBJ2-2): EAGVVQSPRYKIIEKKQPVAFWCNPISGHNTLYWYLQNLGQGPELLIRYENEEAVDDSQLPKDRFSAERLKGVDSTLKIQPAELGDSAVYLCASSKGLAGGTFPGELFFGEGSRLTVL.

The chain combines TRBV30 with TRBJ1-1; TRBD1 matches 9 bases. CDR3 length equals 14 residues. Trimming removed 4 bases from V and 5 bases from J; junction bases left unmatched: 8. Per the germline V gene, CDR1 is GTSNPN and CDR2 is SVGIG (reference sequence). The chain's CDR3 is CAWTRTGDLTEAFF. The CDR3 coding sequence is TGTGCCTGGACCCGGACAGGGGACTTGACTGAAGCTTTCTTT.

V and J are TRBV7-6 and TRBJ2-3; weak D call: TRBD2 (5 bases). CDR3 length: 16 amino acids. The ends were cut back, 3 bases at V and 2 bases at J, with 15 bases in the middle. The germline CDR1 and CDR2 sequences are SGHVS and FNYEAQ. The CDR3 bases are TGTGCCAGCAGCTTGGGGAGCGACTCCTACACAGATACGCAGTATTTT. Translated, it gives CASSLGSDSYTDTQYF.

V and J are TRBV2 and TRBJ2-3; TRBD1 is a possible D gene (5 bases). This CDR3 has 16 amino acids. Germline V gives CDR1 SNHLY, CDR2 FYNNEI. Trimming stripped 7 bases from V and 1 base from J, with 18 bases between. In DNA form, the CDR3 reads TGTGCCAGCACCCCGGCAGGGAAGGATGGCACAGATACGCAGTATTTT. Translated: CASTPAGKDGTDTQYF. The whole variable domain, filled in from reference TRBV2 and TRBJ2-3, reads EPEVTQTPSHQVTQMGQEVILRCVPISNHLYFYWYRQILGQKVEFLVSFYNNEISEKSEIFDDQFSVERPDGSNFTLKIRSTKLEDSAMYFCASTPAGKDGTDTQYFGPGTRLTVL.

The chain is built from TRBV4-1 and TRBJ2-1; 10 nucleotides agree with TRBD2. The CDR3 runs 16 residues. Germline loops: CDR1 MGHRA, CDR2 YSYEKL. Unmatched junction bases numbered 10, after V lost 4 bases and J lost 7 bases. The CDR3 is CASSPPSGGGANEQFF. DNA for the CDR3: TGCGCCAGCAGCCCCCCTAGCGGGGGAGGGGCAAATGAGCAGTTCTTC.

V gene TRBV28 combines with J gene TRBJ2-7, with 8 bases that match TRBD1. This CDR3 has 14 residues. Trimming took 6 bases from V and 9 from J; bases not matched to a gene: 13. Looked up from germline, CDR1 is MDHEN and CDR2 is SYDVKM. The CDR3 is CASSQAPGQAGQYF. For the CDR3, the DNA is TGTGCCAGCAGCCAAGCCCCGGGACAGGCAGGGCAGTACTTC.

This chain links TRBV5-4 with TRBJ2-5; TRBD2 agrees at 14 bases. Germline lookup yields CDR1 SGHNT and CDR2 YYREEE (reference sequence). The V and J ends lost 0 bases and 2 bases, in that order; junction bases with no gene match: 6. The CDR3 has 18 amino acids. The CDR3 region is CASSLAGLAGGIQETQYF. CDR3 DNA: TGTGCCAGCAGCTTGGCCGGACTAGCGGGGGGTATACAAGAGACCCAGTACTTC. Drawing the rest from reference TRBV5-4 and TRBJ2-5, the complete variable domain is ETGVTQSPTHLIKTRGQQVTLRCSSQSGHNTVSWYQQALGQGPQFIFQYYREEENGRGNFPPRFSGLQFPNYSSELNVNALELDDSALYLCASSLAGLAGGIQETQYFGPGTRLLVL.

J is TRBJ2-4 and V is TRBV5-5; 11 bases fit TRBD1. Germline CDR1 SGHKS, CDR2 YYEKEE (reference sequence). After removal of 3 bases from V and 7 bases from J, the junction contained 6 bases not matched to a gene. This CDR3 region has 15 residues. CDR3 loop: CASSSWTGGYNIQYF. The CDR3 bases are TGTGCCAGCAGCTCCTGGACAGGGGGCTACAACATTCAGTACTTC.

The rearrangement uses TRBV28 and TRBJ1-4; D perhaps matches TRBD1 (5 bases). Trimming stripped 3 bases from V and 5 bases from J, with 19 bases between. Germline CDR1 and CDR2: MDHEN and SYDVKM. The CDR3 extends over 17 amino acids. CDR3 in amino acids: CASSFYRGTGENEKLFF. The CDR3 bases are TGTGCCAGCAGTTTTTATCGGGGGACCGGGGAGAATGAAAAACTGTTTTTT.

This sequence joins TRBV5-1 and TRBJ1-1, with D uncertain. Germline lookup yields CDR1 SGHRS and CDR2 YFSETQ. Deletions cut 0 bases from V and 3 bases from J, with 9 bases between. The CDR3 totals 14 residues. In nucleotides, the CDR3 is TGCGCCAGCAGCTTGGAGCACAGAGACACTGAAGCTTTCTTT. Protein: CASSLEHRDTEAFF.

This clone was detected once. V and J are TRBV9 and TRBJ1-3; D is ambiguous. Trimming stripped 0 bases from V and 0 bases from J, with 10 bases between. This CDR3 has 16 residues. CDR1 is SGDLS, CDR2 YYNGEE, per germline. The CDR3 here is CASSVGRPSSGNTIYF. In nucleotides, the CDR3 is TGTGCCAGCAGCGTAGGGCGCCCTAGCTCTGGAAACACCATATATTTT.

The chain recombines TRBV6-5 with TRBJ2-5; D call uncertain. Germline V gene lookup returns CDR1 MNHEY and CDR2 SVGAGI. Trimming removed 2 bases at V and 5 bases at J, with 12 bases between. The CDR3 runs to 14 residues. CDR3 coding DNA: TGTGCCAGCAGTTACGAGGATAAAACGGAGACCCAGTACTTC. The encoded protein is CASSYEDKTETQYF.

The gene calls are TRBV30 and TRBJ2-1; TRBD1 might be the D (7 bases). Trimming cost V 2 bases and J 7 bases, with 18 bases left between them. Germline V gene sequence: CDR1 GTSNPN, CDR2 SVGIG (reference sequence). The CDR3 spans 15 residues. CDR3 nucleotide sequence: TGTGCCTGGAGTTTCACTCCGACAGGGAGGAATGAGCAGTTCTTC. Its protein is CAWSFTPTGRNEQFF.

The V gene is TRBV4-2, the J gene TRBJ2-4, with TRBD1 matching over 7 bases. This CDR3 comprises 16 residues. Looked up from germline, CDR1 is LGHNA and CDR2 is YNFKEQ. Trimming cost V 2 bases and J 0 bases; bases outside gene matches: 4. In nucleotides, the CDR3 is TGTGCCAGCAGCCAATCGGGACAGCTAGCCAAAAACATTCAGTACTTC. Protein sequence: CASSQSGQLAKNIQYF.

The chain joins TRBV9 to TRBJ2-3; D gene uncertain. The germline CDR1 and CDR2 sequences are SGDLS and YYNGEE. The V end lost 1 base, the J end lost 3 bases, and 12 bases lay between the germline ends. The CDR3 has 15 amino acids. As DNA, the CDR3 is TGTGCCAGCAGCGTATCCGCAGTACAAACAGATACGCAGTATTTT. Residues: CASSVSAVQTDTQYF.

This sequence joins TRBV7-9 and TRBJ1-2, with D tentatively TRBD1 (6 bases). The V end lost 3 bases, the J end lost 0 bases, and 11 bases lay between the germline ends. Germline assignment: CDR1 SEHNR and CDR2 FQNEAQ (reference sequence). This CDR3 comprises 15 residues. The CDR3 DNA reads TGTGCCAGCAGCTTGGGGGCCAGCCCTAACTATGGCTACACCTTC. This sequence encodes CASSLGASPNYGYTF.

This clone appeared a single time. CDR3 region: CASSESSRRYDSPLHF. The CDR3 nucleotides read TGTGCCAGCAGTGAATCCTCCCGGCGGTACGATTCACCCCTCCACTTT. This rearrangement joins TRBV6-1 to TRBJ1-6, with no clear D. The V gene lost 2 bases and the J gene lost 8 bases, with 16 bases spanning the gap. Germline CDR1 is MNHNS and CDR2 is SASEGT. The CDR3 is 16 residues long.

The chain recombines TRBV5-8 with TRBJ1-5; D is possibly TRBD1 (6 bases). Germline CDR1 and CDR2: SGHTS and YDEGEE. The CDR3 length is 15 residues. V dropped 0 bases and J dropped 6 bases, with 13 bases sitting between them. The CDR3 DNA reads TGTGCCAGCAGCTTGGGTGGGGGCAGCGGTCAGCCCCAGCATTTT. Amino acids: CASSLGGGSGQPQHF.

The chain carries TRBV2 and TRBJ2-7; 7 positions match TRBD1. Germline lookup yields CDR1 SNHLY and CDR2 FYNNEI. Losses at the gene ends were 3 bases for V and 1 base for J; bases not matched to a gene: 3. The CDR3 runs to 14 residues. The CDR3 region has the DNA TGTGCCAGCAGTGATCCGGGACAGTCCTACGAGCAGTACTTC. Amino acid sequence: CASSDPGQSYEQYF.

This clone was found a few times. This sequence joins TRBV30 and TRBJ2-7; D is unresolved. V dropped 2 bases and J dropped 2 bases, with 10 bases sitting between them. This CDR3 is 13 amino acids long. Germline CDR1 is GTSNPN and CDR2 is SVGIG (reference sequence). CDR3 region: CAWSPSRTYEQYF. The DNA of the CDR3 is TGTGCCTGGAGTCCAAGCAGGACCTACGAGCAGTACTTC.

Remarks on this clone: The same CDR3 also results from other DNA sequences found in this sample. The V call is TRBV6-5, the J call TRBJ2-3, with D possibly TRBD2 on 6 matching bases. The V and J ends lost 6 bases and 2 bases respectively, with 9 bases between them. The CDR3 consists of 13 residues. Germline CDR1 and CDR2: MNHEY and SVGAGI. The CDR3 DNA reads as TGTGCCAGCAGCCGGGACTTCACAGATACGCAGTATTTT. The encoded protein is CASSRDFTDTQYF.

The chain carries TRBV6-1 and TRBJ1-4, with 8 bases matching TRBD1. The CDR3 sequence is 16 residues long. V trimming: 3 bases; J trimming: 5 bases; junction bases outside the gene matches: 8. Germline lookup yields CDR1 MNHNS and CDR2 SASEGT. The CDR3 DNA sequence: TGTGCCAGCAGTGACCCAAGACAGGGGAACAATGAAAAACTGTTTTTT. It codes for CASSDPRQGNNEKLFF.

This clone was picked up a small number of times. CDR3 in amino acids: CASSLGQGIVGYTF. DNA of the CDR3: TGTGCCAGCAGCTTAGGCCAGGGAATAGTTGGCTACACCTTC. V usage is TRBV13 and J usage is TRBJ1-2; perhaps TRBD1 as D (5 bases). Per germline, CDR1 PRHDT and CDR2 FYEKMQ (reference sequence). Deletions cut 0 bases from V and 7 bases from J, with 12 bases between. This CDR3 has 14 residues.

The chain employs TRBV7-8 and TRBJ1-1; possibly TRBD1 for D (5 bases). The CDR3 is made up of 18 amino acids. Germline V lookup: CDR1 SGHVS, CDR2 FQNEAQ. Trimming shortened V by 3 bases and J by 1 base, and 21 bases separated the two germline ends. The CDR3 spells CASSLERGAGYSNTEAFF. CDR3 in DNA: TGTGCCAGCAGCTTGGAACGGGGCGCGGGATATTCGAACACTGAAGCTTTCTTT.

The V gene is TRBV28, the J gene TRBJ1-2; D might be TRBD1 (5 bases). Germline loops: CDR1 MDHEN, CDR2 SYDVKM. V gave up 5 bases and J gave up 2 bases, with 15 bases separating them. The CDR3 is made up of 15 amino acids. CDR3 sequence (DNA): TGTGCCAGCAGTCTTGGGACTGGCAGAAACTATGGCTACACCTTC. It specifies CASSLGTGRNYGYTF.

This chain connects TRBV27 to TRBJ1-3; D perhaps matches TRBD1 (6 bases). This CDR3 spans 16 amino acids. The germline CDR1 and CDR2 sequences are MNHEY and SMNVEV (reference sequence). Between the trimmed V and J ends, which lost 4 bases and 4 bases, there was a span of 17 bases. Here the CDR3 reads CASSSFSGVAGNTIYF. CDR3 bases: TGTGCCAGCAGTTCGTTTTCAGGGGTAGCCGGAAACACCATATATTTT.